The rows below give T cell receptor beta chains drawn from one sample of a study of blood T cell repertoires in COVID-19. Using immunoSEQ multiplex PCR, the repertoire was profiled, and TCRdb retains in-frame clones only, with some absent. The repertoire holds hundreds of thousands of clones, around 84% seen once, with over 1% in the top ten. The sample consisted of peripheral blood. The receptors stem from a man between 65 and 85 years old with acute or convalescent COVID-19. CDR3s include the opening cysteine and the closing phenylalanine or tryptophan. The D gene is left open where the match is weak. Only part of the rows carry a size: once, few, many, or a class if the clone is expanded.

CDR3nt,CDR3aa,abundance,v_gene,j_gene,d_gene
TGTGCCAGTAGTATAGGCAGGGGGCGGAGGATCTATGGCTACACCTTC,CASSIGRGRRIYGYTF,-,TRBV19,TRBJ1-2,TRBD1
TGCGCCAGCAGCTTGACAGGGGGCGGTTTTGGAGAGACCCAGTACTTC,CASSLTGGGFGETQYF,-,TRBV5-1,TRBJ2-5,TRBD1
TGTGCCAGCAGGACAGGGAACGGTGAAAAACTGTTTTTT,CASRTGNGEKLFF,-,TRBV27,TRBJ1-4,TRBD1
TGTGCCAGCAGCTTGGGGGCCCCAAGCGGGGGCTACACCTTC,CASSLGAPSGGYTF,-,TRBV5-8,TRBJ1-2,-
TGTGCCATCAGTGGCCAGGTAAGCTCCTACAATGAGCAGTTCTTC,CAISGQVSSYNEQFF,-,TRBV10-3,TRBJ2-1,-
TGTGCCAGCAGAGGGACAGGGGTCGGCTACAATGAGCAGTTCTTC,CASRGTGVGYNEQFF,-,TRBV6-5,TRBJ2-1,TRBD1
TGTGCCACCAGTGATTCCAAGGGGTCCGCAGATACGCAGTATTTT,CATSDSKGSADTQYF,once,TRBV24-1,TRBJ2-3,-
TGTGCCAGCAGTGAAGCAAACTTTTCACCCCTCCACTTT,CASSEANFSPLHF,-,TRBV6-1,TRBJ1-6,-
TGTGCCAGCAGCTGGGGAACAGGGGGAGAAGCCTATGGCTACACCTTC,CASSWGTGGEAYGYTF,-,TRBV11-2,TRBJ1-2,TRBD1
TGTGCCACCAGCAGAGTTGGAGCGGATACGCAGTATTTT,CATSRVGADTQYF,-,TRBV15,TRBJ2-3,-
TGTGCTAGCAGTGTCGCACTAGCCCTCAATGAGCAGTTCTTC,CASSVALALNEQFF,-,TRBV2,TRBJ2-1,-
TGTGCCACCAGCAGAGACCCTTCTGAAAAACTGTTTTTT,CATSRDPSEKLFF,-,TRBV15,TRBJ1-4,-
TGTGCCAGCAGTTACCACGTGACACGGACTGGGGAGGGCTACACCTTC,CASSYHVTRTGEGYTF,-,TRBV6-5,TRBJ1-2,-
TGTGCCAGCAGTTACAACAGGGCTCAGGGATCTGAAGCTTTCTTT,CASSYNRAQGSEAFF,once,TRBV6-2/TRBV6-3,TRBJ1-1,-
TGTGCCAGCAGCCAAGTTGGACAGGTCGGAAACACCATATATTTT,CASSQVGQVGNTIYF,-,TRBV4-2,TRBJ1-3,TRBD1
TGTGCCACCCTCCCCCTGGGACAGCTTCCCACAGATACGCAGTATTTT,CATLPLGQLPTDTQYF,-,TRBV2,TRBJ2-3,TRBD1
TGTGCCAGCAGCTCCCAAGACAGCAACGGGGAGCTGTTTTTT,CASSSQDSNGELFF,-,TRBV11-3,TRBJ2-2,-
TGTGCCACCAGTGAAGGGGGGACCCAGTACTTC,CATSEGGTQYF,-,TRBV24-1,TRBJ2-5,-
TGTGCCAGCCCTAGGGCAGGAGCGGACAATGAGCAGTTCTTC,CASPRAGADNEQFF,-,TRBV7-9,TRBJ2-1,-
TGCGCCAGCAGCCCGGACAGGGGTCATCAGCCCCAGCATTTT,CASSPDRGHQPQHF,-,TRBV5-1,TRBJ1-5,TRBD1
TGTGCCAGCAGTGAAAACCTAGCGGGAGCACAGTATTTT,CASSENLAGAQYF,-,TRBV6-1,TRBJ2-3,TRBD2
TGTGCCAGCAGTTTAAGTGGCCAGGTCGAAGTTGGGAGAGAGACCCAGTACTTC,CASSLSGQVEVGRETQYF,-,TRBV27,TRBJ2-5,-
TGTGCCAGCTCACCAGTCGGGGAGACCCAGTACTTC,CASSPVGETQYF,-,TRBV18,TRBJ2-5,-
TGTGCCAGCAGAACAGGGGTAAATACAGATACGCAGTATTTT,CASRTGVNTDTQYF,-,TRBV2,TRBJ2-3,TRBD1
TGCGCCAGCAGCCGACCGGGACAGGGGTGGGATACGCAGTATTTT,CASSRPGQGWDTQYF,-,TRBV4-1,TRBJ2-3,TRBD1
TGTGCCAGCAGCTTGAGACAGGGGGCCGGTAATGAAGCTTTCTTT,CASSLRQGAGNEAFF,-,TRBV11-2,TRBJ1-1,TRBD1
TGTGCCAGCAGCCAGGACAGGGGTCTCTACAATGAGCAGTTCTTC,CASSQDRGLYNEQFF,once,TRBV7-2,TRBJ2-1,TRBD1
TGTGCCAGCTCATCGACGGGGGGGAGCACAGATACGCAGTATTTT,CASSSTGGSTDTQYF,-,TRBV18,TRBJ2-3,TRBD2
TGTGCCAGCAGTACAGGGACAGGTAGTGAAAAACTGTTTTTT,CASSTGTGSEKLFF,-,TRBV6-6,TRBJ1-4,TRBD1
TGTGCCAGCAGCGCCGGCTGGGGCGGCGCCGCCGTCAACAATGAGCAGTTCTTC,CASSAGWGGAAVNNEQFF,-,TRBV11-2,TRBJ2-1,-
TGTGCCAGCAGCGGGGAGAGGGGCTACACCTTC,CASSGERGYTF,-,TRBV9,TRBJ1-2,-
TGTGCCAGCAGTCGTAGAGGTCAGGCAGGGGAGACCCAGTACTTC,CASSRRGQAGETQYF,-,TRBV6-2/TRBV6-3,TRBJ2-5,-
TGTGCCAGCTCACCAAGGGCGGGCAGGCCCACCGGTCAGCCCCAGCATTTT,CASSPRAGRPTGQPQHF,-,TRBV18,TRBJ1-5,-
TGTGCCAGCAGCCGACAGGGAGAAGGCTACACCTTC,CASSRQGEGYTF,once,TRBV12-3/TRBV12-4,TRBJ1-2,TRBD1
TGTGCCAGCAGTTTCTATGCGGGCGAGCAGTACTTC,CASSFYAGEQYF,-,TRBV27,TRBJ2-7,-
TGCGCCAGCAGCTTGTCCCGGGGTGGTTATGGCTACACCTTC,CASSLSRGGYGYTF,-,TRBV5-1,TRBJ1-2,-
TGCGCCAGCAGTCGGTTGCCGGGACAGGGGAGAGAGGAGCAGTACTTC,CASSRLPGQGREEQYF,-,TRBV5-1,TRBJ2-7,TRBD1
TGTGCCAGCAGTTACTCGACGCCCGACTTTGATTCACCCCTCCACTTT,CASSYSTPDFDSPLHF,-,TRBV6-5,TRBJ1-6,-
TGTGCCAGCAGCCAAGAACCACAGGGGAATCAGCCCCAGCATTTT,CASSQEPQGNQPQHF,few,TRBV4-2,TRBJ1-5,TRBD1
TGCAGCGTCCATGGGGAAACAGGGTCTGGGTATGGCTACACCTTC,CSVHGETGSGYGYTF,-,TRBV29-1,TRBJ1-2,-
TGCGCCAGCAGCCAAGCTCTCTACGGGGCGGGGGGTAGTGAGACCCAGTACTTC,CASSQALYGAGGSETQYF,-,TRBV4-3,TRBJ2-5,TRBD2
TGTGCCAGCAGCCCCCGAACAGAATACAATGAGCAGTTCTTC,CASSPRTEYNEQFF,-,TRBV5-8,TRBJ2-1,-
TGTGCCAGCAGCACAGGGACGGGCAGGGCCAACGTCCTGACTTTC,CASSTGTGRANVLTF,-,TRBV9,TRBJ2-6,-
TGTGCCAGCAGCGTAGAGCGACAGGGGCCTGTTGCAGGCTACACCTTC,CASSVERQGPVAGYTF,-,TRBV9,TRBJ1-2,TRBD1
TGTGCCAGCAGGCCAACAGGGGTGGCTAATGAAAAACTGTTTTTT,CASRPTGVANEKLFF,few,TRBV7-2,TRBJ1-4,TRBD1
TGTGCCACGCTCTACAGGGAAAAATCCTATGGCTACACCTTC,CATLYREKSYGYTF,-,TRBV28,TRBJ1-2,-
TGTGCCAGCAGCTCCAGGGGAAGATCACCCCTCCACTTT,CASSSRGRSPLHF,-,TRBV28,TRBJ1-6,-
TGTGCCAGCAGCCCCAGGACTAGAGGTCATGAGCAGTTCTTC,CASSPRTRGHEQFF,-,TRBV9,TRBJ2-1,TRBD2
TGTGCCTGGAAGGAGGTGCGGGGGGGTAACACCGGGGAGCTGTTTTTT,CAWKEVRGGNTGELFF,-,TRBV30,TRBJ2-2,TRBD2
TGTGCCAGCAGCTCCCTCCCAGGGGGGAGTCAAGAGACCCAGTACTTC,CASSSLPGGSQETQYF,-,TRBV7-9,TRBJ2-5,-
TGTGCCAGCCCTCGCCGACAGATTCAGTACAATGAGCAGTTCTTC,CASPRRQIQYNEQFF,-,TRBV6-5,TRBJ2-1,-
TGTGCCTGGAGTACCCCGGCCGGGAATGGCTACACCTTC,CAWSTPAGNGYTF,-,TRBV30,TRBJ1-2,-
TGTGCCAGCAGTTTTAGCGGGAGGGCCTTTGAGCAGTTCTTC,CASSFSGRAFEQFF,-,TRBV6-2/TRBV6-3,TRBJ2-1,TRBD2
TGCAGCGTTGATACAGGGGCCTACGAGCAGTACTTC,CSVDTGAYEQYF,-,TRBV29-1,TRBJ2-7,TRBD1
TGTGCCAGCAGGTTAGGACATTCGAGCTCCTACAATGAGCAGTTCTTC,CASRLGHSSSYNEQFF,-,TRBV3-1/TRBV3-2,TRBJ2-1,-
TGTGCCAGCTCACCACCGGGGCAGGGGGCCGGTTATGGCTACACCTTC,CASSPPGQGAGYGYTF,-,TRBV18,TRBJ1-2,TRBD1
TGTGCCACCAGTGGTAGGGCGGGGACAGCTCTGGGCTCCTACAATGAGCAGTTCTTC,CATSGRAGTALGSYNEQFF,once,TRBV24-1,TRBJ2-1,-
TGTGCCAGCAGTGAAATCGGAGATACGCAGTATTTT,CASSEIGDTQYF,-,TRBV6-1,TRBJ2-3,-
TGTGCCAGCAGTCTACAGGGGAATCAGCCCCAGCATTTT,CASSLQGNQPQHF,-,TRBV12-3/TRBV12-4,TRBJ1-5,TRBD1
TGTGCCAGCAGCTTGGAAGGGACAGGGGACGAAAAACTGTTTTTT,CASSLEGTGDEKLFF,-,TRBV5-5,TRBJ1-4,TRBD1